This TCR beta chain comes out of a study of shared clonotypes between healthy human individuals. Assay used: immunoSEQ multiplex PCR; TCRdb lists only in-frame clones, some missing. The table records hundreds of thousands of clones, 55% to 75% of them present only once. The ends were cut back, 6 bases at V and 14 bases at J, with 6 bases in the middle. Germline V lookup: CDR1 MNHEY, CDR2 SMNVEV (reference sequence). This CDR3 region has 8 residues. The V gene is TRBV27, the J gene TRBJ2-3; D ambiguous. The TCR comes from a woman in her twenties or thirties in good health. The specimen sequenced was memory CD4+ T cells sorted from blood. As for subset: CD45RA-negative fraction. The CDR3 bases are TGTGCCAGCAGATCTTGGTATTTT. Protein: CASRSWYF.